The next 19 T cell receptor beta chains were all read from a single sample in a study of CD8+CD57+ T cells in acquired aplastic anemia. Before being chosen for sequencing, patients had shown CD8+CD57+ cell expansion by flow cytometry. Genomic DNA templated the TCR beta VDJ and CDR3 profiling. TCRdb itself ran the reads through MiXCR, one entry per CDR3 protein. The sample contains over 150,000 distinct CDR3 sequences, about two thirds of which appear only once. Specimen: sorted CD4+, CD8+, or CD8+CD57+ T cells (not recorded which) from PBMCs. These receptors were collected from a human donor with aplastic anemia.

J is TRBJ2-1 and V is TRBV5-5; 7 nucleotides align to TRBD1. Germline-derived CDR1 and CDR2 are SGHKS and YYEKEE (reference sequence). The CDR3 runs to 11 residues. Trimming cost V 4 bases and J 15 bases; bases outside gene matches: 7. The CDR3 DNA reads as TGTGCCAGCAGCCTGATGGGACAGACGTTCTTC. Encoded protein: CASSLMGQTFF.

This clonotype was found a few times. The rearrangement joins TRBV29-1 to TRBJ1-1; 7 bases fit TRBD1. The CDR3 sequence is 14 residues long. Per germline, CDR1 SQVTM and CDR2 ANQGSEA. V shed 6 bases and J 0 bases; nucleotides not matched to a gene: 7. CDR3 sequence (DNA): TGCAGCGTGGAAAGGGACAGCATGAACACTGAAGCTTTCTTT. This encodes CSVERDSMNTEAFF.

The chain is built from TRBV20-1 and TRBJ1-6, with D unresolved. Trimming cost V 6 bases and J 5 bases, with 20 bases left between them. Germline-derived CDR1 and CDR2 are DFQATT and SNEGSKA (reference sequence). CDR3 length equals 16 residues. CDR3 in amino acids: CSAKRYSWPDNSPLHF. In DNA form, the CDR3 reads TGCAGTGCCAAACGTTATAGTTGGCCAGATAATTCACCCCTCCACTTT.

The chain joins TRBV19 to TRBJ1-2, with D maybe TRBD1 (5 bases). V was trimmed by 7 bases and J by 8 bases, leaving 23 bases between them. This CDR3 has 15 residues. Germline V gene data show CDR1 as LNHDA and CDR2 as SQIVND (reference sequence). This CDR3 is CASIFPGEEHHGYTF. The CDR3 nucleotides read TGTGCCAGTATATTTCCGGGGGAAGAGCACCACGGCTACACCTTC.

This clonotype was detected once. The CDR3 DNA sequence: TGTGCCAGTAGTATAGATCGGGGTACTAGCTATGGCTACACCTTC. It codes for CASSIDRGTSYGYTF. The chain recombines TRBV19 with TRBJ1-2; D is ambiguous. Trimming took off 0 bases at V and 4 bases at J, with 12 bases between the two ends. The CDR3 spans 15 residues. CDR1 is LNHDA, CDR2 SQIVND, per germline (reference sequence).

With respect to this clonotype: The junction departs from germline at one end; a sequencing error may be responsible. The rearrangement links TRBV7-2 to TRBJ1-1, with D hard to call. The CDR3 is made up of 15 amino acids. Germline lookup yields CDR1 SGHTA and CDR2 FQGNSA. The CDR3 region has the DNA TGCGCCAGCAGCTTGGTTTTGGGCCAAAACACTGAAGCTTTCTTT. This encodes CASSLVLGQNTEAFF.

This clonotype was recorded once. The rearrangement uses TRBV7-8 and TRBJ1-3; D unresolved. Trimming took 5 bases from V and 4 from J, leaving 3 bases between them. Per the germline V gene, CDR1 is SGHVS and CDR2 is FQNEAQ. There are 11 residues in the CDR3. The CDR3 spells CASSGGNTIYF. The CDR3 DNA reads TGTGCCAGCAGCGGCGGAAACACCATATATTTT.

The CDR3 loop is CASSDIGEQFF. For the CDR3, the DNA is TGTGCCAGCAGTGACATCGGCGAGCAGTTCTTC. The chain couples TRBV2 to TRBJ2-1; no definite D call. Deletions cut 3 bases from V and 10 bases from J, with 7 bases between. CDR3 length: 11 residues. Germline values: CDR1 SNHLY, CDR2 FYNNEI.

This rearrangement joins TRBV20-1 to TRBJ2-6; D is unresolved. The V end lost 2 bases, the J end lost 2 bases, and 10 bases lay between the germline ends. CDR3 length: 15 residues. Germline CDR1 reads DFQATT; CDR2 reads SNEGSKA (reference sequence). CDR3 sequence: CSARPPATGANVLTF. The DNA of the CDR3 is TGCAGTGCTAGACCACCGGCCACTGGGGCCAACGTCCTGACTTTC.

This chain connects TRBV12-3 or TRBV12-4 to TRBJ1-5; TRBD1 matches at 12 bases. The CDR3 totals 15 residues. V lost 5 bases to trimming and J lost 11 bases; unmatched junction nucleotides: 10. In DNA, the CDR3 is TGTGCCAGCAGTGTCGGGACAGGGGGCGCGGAAGCCCAGCATTTT. Translated, it gives CASSVGTGGAEAQHF.

V and J are TRBV5-6 and TRBJ2-7, with 9 bases that match TRBD2. In germline, CDR1 is SGHDT, CDR2 YYEEEE. With V trimmed by 2 bases and J by 4 bases, 4 bases remained unmatched. The CDR3 extends over 14 amino acids. The CDR3 bases are TGTGCCAGCAGCTTAGGCGGGGGGGGATACGAGCAGTACTTC. It translates to CASSLGGGGYEQYF.

The genes are TRBV2 and TRBJ2-2, with D perhaps matching TRBD2 (7 bases). V dropped 7 bases and J dropped 2 bases, with 14 bases sitting between them. The CDR3 has 15 amino acids. CDR1 is SNHLY and CDR2 is FYNNEI in the germline V gene. CDR3 region: CASKRGGENTGELFF. The CDR3 DNA follows: TGTGCCAGCAAGAGGGGGGGCGAAAACACCGGGGAGCTGTTTTTT.

This chain joins TRBV29-1 and TRBJ2-7; 9 bases line up with TRBD1. J gave up 7 bases and V 6 bases, and 16 bases lay outside the gene matches. CDR1 is SQVTM, CDR2 ANQGSEA, per germline. The CDR3 extends over 15 amino acids. In nucleotides, the CDR3 is TGCAGCGTCGACCCGGGACAGGGAAGGGGTGAGGAGCAGTACTTC. Protein product: CSVDPGQGRGEEQYF.

CDR3 DNA sequence: TGTGCCAGCAGCTTAGAAGGGACAGTGAACACTGAAGCTTTCTTT. Encoded protein: CASSLEGTVNTEAFF. The rearrangement joins TRBV7-8 to TRBJ1-1, with TRBD1 identical over 7 bases. This CDR3 spans 15 amino acids. CDR1 is SGHVS and CDR2 is FQNEAQ in the germline V gene. V lost 1 base and J lost 0; bases outside the gene matches: 2.

The rearrangement links TRBV10-1 to TRBJ2-3; unclear D gene. Germline CDR1 WNHNN, CDR2 SYGVQD (reference sequence). Trimming left V 3 bases short and J 2 bases short, with 9 bases between. CDR3 size: 14 residues. CDR3 loop: CASSEERITDTQYF. For the CDR3, the DNA is TGCGCCAGCAGTGAAGAAAGAATCACAGATACGCAGTATTTT.

There are many counts of this clonotype. This sequence joins TRBV15 and TRBJ1-3; D not resolved. Trimming cost V 1 base and J 2 bases, with 12 bases left between them. The CDR3 consists of 16 residues. Germline V gene sequence: CDR1 LNHNV, CDR2 YYDKDF (reference sequence). For the CDR3, the DNA is TGTGCCACCAGCAGAGCTGAGGCGCCTCCTGGAAACACCATATATTTT. It encodes CATSRAEAPPGNTIYF.

The gene calls are TRBV7-8 and TRBJ2-7; 11 bases line up with TRBD1. This CDR3 has 16 amino acids. The trim removed 7 bases at V and 3 bases at J, leaving 11 bases unmatched. The V gene's germline CDR1 is SGHVS and CDR2 FQNEAQ. DNA for the CDR3: TGTGCCAGCACTTCCCAAGAGGGGACAGGGGGCTACGAGCAGTACTTC. Translated, it gives CASTSQEGTGGYEQYF.

This clonotype was seen a handful of times. The J gene is TRBJ2-5, the V gene TRBV7-6, with D maybe TRBD2 (6 bases). V lost 4 bases and J 1 base, leaving 10 bases between the germline ends. There are 14 residues in the CDR3. Germline CDR1 is SGHVS and CDR2 is FNYEAQ. The CDR3 DNA reads as TGTGCCAGCAGCTCGAACGGGGGCCAAGAGACCCAGTACTTC. Amino acids: CASSSNGGQETQYF.

This clonotype was detected once. J is TRBJ2-7 and V is TRBV15; TRBD1 or TRBD2 may be the D gene (7 bases each). This CDR3 is built from 15 residues. V shed 0 bases and J shed 7 bases, with 16 bases lying between them. Germline values: CDR1 LNHNV, CDR2 YYDKDF (reference sequence). The CDR3 region is CATSRDQGGRREQYF. The CDR3 nucleotides read TGTGCCACCAGCAGAGACCAGGGGGGGAGGCGGGAGCAGTACTTC.